This is a list of T cell receptor beta chains from one sample in a study of shared clonotypes between healthy human individuals. Repertoires were generated with immunoSEQ multiplex PCR, while TCRdb's copy carries only in-frame clones and drops some. This repertoire shows nearly 2 million clones, about 95% found once; its top ten account for 1.2%. The sample was naive CD8+ T cells sorted from blood. The receptors shown here come from a man aged 18 to 30 in good health. Both conserved end residues are trimmed from each CDR3.

v_gene: TRBV11-2
len: 14
CDR3aa: ASSPSGASSGETRY

v_gene: TRBV5-1
len: 15
CDR3aa: ASSLDHSFANTGELF

v_gene: TRBV2
len: 8
CDR3aa: ASSGGEAF

v_gene: TRBV11-2
len: 12
CDR3aa: ASTPPGTAYGYT

v_gene: TRBV9
len: 13
CDR3aa: ASSEWDGTNEKLF

v_gene: TRBV5-8
len: 12
CDR3aa: ASSFGQPNEKLF

v_gene: TRBV5-1
len: 12
CDR3aa: ASSFSGGDYGYT

v_gene: TRBV5-6
len: 14
CDR3aa: ASSPWGLAGSDTQY

v_gene: TRBV29-1
len: 11
CDR3aa: SVAETNTGELF

v_gene: TRBV27
len: 11
CDR3aa: ASRISGGYEQY

v_gene: TRBV2
len: 9
CDR3aa: ASGRAYEQY

v_gene: TRBV5-6
len: 14
CDR3aa: ASSPFRGLTNQPQH

v_gene: TRBV6-5
len: 11
CDR3aa: ASSTDLDRVWY

v_gene: TRBV7-9
len: 14
CDR3aa: ASSLDAGTGNYGYT

v_gene: TRBV28
len: 14
CDR3aa: ASSLMPGQMNTEAF

v_gene: TRBV7-9
len: 12
CDR3aa: ASSLARGNYEQY

v_gene: TRBV4-3
len: 16
CDR3aa: ASSQDRWRGRTYNEQF

v_gene: TRBV4-1
len: 13
CDR3aa: ASSQGGNGNQPQH

v_gene: TRBV5-1
len: 10
CDR3aa: ASSTYTDTQY

v_gene: TRBV4-3
len: 13
CDR3aa: ASSQGLAGEETQY

v_gene: TRBV15
len: 11
CDR3aa: ATSLDGGDTQY

v_gene: TRBV11-2
len: 15
CDR3aa: ASSLGTSGQLADTQY

v_gene: TRBV4-3
len: 13
CDR3aa: ASSRSSGSIETQY

v_gene: TRBV27
len: 11
CDR3aa: ASSYDGVYEQY

v_gene: TRBV27
len: 10
CDR3aa: ASRGQSYGYT

v_gene: TRBV4-2
len: 12
CDR3aa: ASSQDAGTYEQY

v_gene: TRBV7-9
len: 15
CDR3aa: ASSSPTGGIAKNIQY

v_gene: TRBV5-8
len: 10
CDR3aa: ASSLVTLEQF

v_gene: TRBV29-1
len: 11
CDR3aa: SGSWGENTEAF

v_gene: TRBV19
len: 12
CDR3aa: ASGAGGLYNEQF

v_gene: TRBV9
len: 12
CDR3aa: ASSPSGGHNEQF

v_gene: TRBV6-1
len: 16
CDR3aa: ASSELRVEGDFFNEQF